Included here is one T cell receptor (beta chain) sequence, with context. Antigen: not known. These data are taken from a study of blood T cells in healthy people across ages. The study's findings and limits: The unknown donor CMV status may have confounded expanded clonotype changes. Both naive CD4+ cell counts and diversity were greater in long-lived donors than in aged donors.

A second PCR of roughly 7 to 11 cycles used a sample-barcoded 5' primer and a J-beta primer mix. Every single cDNA molecule received a tag from a template-switch adaptor with 12 random nucleotides. CDR3-containing paired-end reads numbered at least 3 million in each sample. Using its own MiXCR run on the 5' RACE reads, TCRdb lists one record per CDR3 protein. The table records hundreds of thousands of distinct CDR3 sequences, around 43% of them present only once. Per the germline V gene, CDR1 is SGHRS and CDR2 is YFSETQ. The junction had 9 bases not matched to a gene; V was cut back by 4 bases and J by 3 bases. The length of the CDR3 is 15 residues.

The sequence was collected from a man between 60 and 75 years old in good health. This chain uses TRBV5-1 with TRBJ1-1, with 7 bases matching TRBD1. Sequenced input: blood. The CDR3 bases are TGCGCCAGCAGCGCCACAGGGGAGAGGTACACTGAAGCTTTCTTT. Residues: CASSATGERYTEAFF.